The 32 T cell receptor beta chains below come from one sample, sequenced in a study of T cell repertoires in cytomegalovirus infection. Via MiXCR, TCRdb re-called the reads, giving one row per CDR3 protein. In the table there are 150,000 to 200,000 distinct CDR3 sequences, approximately 18% of which are singletons. The sample consisted of CD8+ T cells from PBMCs. The receptors stem from a human donor in good health (CMV status not recorded). Some clones in this sample may be carry-over from other donors' samples.

In its sample, this clonotype was seen once. This chain connects TRBV12-3 or TRBV12-4 to TRBJ2-2; no reliable D call. The CDR3 sequence is 10 residues long. V gave up 5 bases and J gave up 8 bases, with 3 bases separating them. The CDR3 region is CASSGGELFF. In DNA, the CDR3 is TGTGCCAGCAGTGGAGGGGAGCTGTTTTTT.

The rearrangement links TRBV7-9 to TRBJ1-1; perhaps TRBD1 as D (5 bases). Per the germline V gene, CDR1 is SEHNR and CDR2 is FQNEAQ (reference sequence). Trimming stripped 5 bases from V and 0 bases from J, with 19 bases between. This CDR3 region has 17 residues. The CDR3 sequence: CASSNRGTDELNTEAFF. CDR3 coding DNA: TGTGCCAGCAGCAATAGAGGGACCGACGAATTGAACACTGAAGCTTTCTTT.

V usage is TRBV6-2 or TRBV6-3 and J usage is TRBJ2-7, with D perhaps TRBD1 (6 bases). Germline V gene data show CDR1 as MNHEY and CDR2 as SVGEGT. Trimming shortened V by 2 bases and J by 2 bases, and 7 bases separated the two germline ends. This CDR3 region has 13 residues. The CDR3 DNA follows: TGTGCCAGCAGTTACAGGGGGACCTACGAGCAGTACTTC. Translated: CASSYRGTYEQYF.

This clonotype was seen a handful of times. This chain joins TRBV9 and TRBJ2-7; 7 nucleotides match TRBD1. Trimming cost V 4 bases and J 0 bases; bases outside gene matches: 19. CDR3 length equals 19 residues. The germline CDR1 and CDR2 sequences are SGDLS and YYNGEE. The CDR3 sequence is CASSRTHILGTDTSYEQYF. The CDR3, as DNA: TGTGCCAGCAGCCGGACTCACATTTTAGGGACAGACACCTCCTACGAGCAGTACTTC.

The rearrangement uses TRBV10-3 and TRBJ2-3, with D perhaps TRBD2 (5 bases). There are 15 residues in the CDR3. V lost 5 bases and J 0 bases, leaving 12 bases between the germline ends. Germline CDR1 and CDR2: ENHRY and SYGVKD. In DNA form, the CDR3 reads TGTGCCATCAGTCTACAAGGAGGTAGCACAGATACGCAGTATTTT. Amino acid sequence: CAISLQGGSTDTQYF.

The chain has TRBV6-2 or TRBV6-3 and TRBJ2-7, with D possibly TRBD1 on 6 matching bases. The CDR3 has 19 residues. Per germline, CDR1 MNHEY and CDR2 SVGEGT. V was clipped by 2 bases and J by 3 bases, with 26 bases between them. CDR3 in DNA: TGTGCCAGCAGTTACCTTTGGGGTCTAGGACAGTCCCCCGGCTACGAGCAGTACTTC. It yields the protein CASSYLWGLGQSPGYEQYF.

The CDR3 is CASSLGRTLKKNTEAFF. The CDR3 DNA is TGTGCCAGCAGCTTAGGGAGGACCCTAAAAAAGAACACTGAAGCTTTCTTT. The chain combines TRBV7-8 with TRBJ1-1, with unresolved D. Trimming took 1 base from V and 1 from J, leaving 16 bases between them. The CDR3 is 17 residues long. Germline V gene sequence: CDR1 SGHVS, CDR2 FQNEAQ.

This clonotype came up a few times. For the CDR3, the DNA is TGTGCCAGCAGTTGGGCCTTGGAGGGTATTGACTATGGCTACACCTTC. Its translation: CASSWALEGIDYGYTF. V and J are TRBV6-2 or TRBV6-3 and TRBJ1-2; no clear D. The V and J ends lost 4 bases and 3 bases respectively, with 18 bases between them. Per the germline V gene, CDR1 is MNHEY and CDR2 is SVGEGT. This CDR3 region has 16 residues.

The chain employs TRBV20-1 and TRBJ2-7; tentative D call: TRBD2 (5 bases). Germline CDR1 reads DFQATT; CDR2 reads SNEGSKA (reference sequence). V lost 6 bases and J 2 bases, leaving 20 bases between the germline ends. This CDR3 spans 15 amino acids. CDR3 region: CSAGERTGITYEQYF. The CDR3 region has the DNA TGCAGTGCCGGGGAGAGGACCGGAATTACCTACGAGCAGTACTTC.

The CDR3 reads CASSVDRYEQYF. The CDR3 DNA is TGTGCCAGCAGCGTAGACAGATACGAGCAGTACTTC. This rearrangement joins TRBV6-2 or TRBV6-3 to TRBJ2-7, with D possibly being TRBD1 (5 bases). V dropped 6 bases and J dropped 4 bases, with 10 bases sitting between them. The CDR3 consists of 12 residues. Per the germline V gene, CDR1 is MNHEY and CDR2 is SVGEGT.

CDR3 DNA: TGTGCCAGCAGCCAAGATACTCGGCCTCCCCGAAAGACCTACGAGCAGTACTTC. It yields the protein CASSQDTRPPRKTYEQYF. V and J are TRBV14 and TRBJ2-7; D gene unclear. This CDR3 contains 18 residues. The germline V gene has CDR1 SGHDN and CDR2 FVKESK. The germline V and J ends were trimmed by 0 bases and 2 bases, with 20 bases remaining between them.

As DNA, the CDR3 is TGTGCCAGCAGTTTTTTGCGTGTACAAGAGACCCAGTACTTC. Amino acid sequence: CASSFLRVQETQYF. The chain joins TRBV12-3 or TRBV12-4 to TRBJ2-5, with D hard to call. This CDR3 region has 14 residues. Trimming removed 3 bases from V and 2 bases from J, with 10 bases in between.

CDR3 in DNA: TGTGCCAGCAGTCTGACCCTAGGGAACACTGAAGCTTTCTTT. It yields the protein CASSLTLGNTEAFF. V is TRBV6-5 and J is TRBJ1-1; D gene ambiguous. V was pared by 5 bases and J by 1 base, with 11 bases between. CDR1 is MNHEY, CDR2 SVGAGI, per germline. The length of the CDR3 is 14 residues.

This rearrangement joins TRBV6-8 to TRBJ2-7; no clear D. The CDR3 is 15 amino acids. Germline V gene lookup returns CDR1 MNHGY and CDR2 SAAAGT. Trimming left V 6 bases short and J 0 bases short, with 15 bases between. CDR3 bases: TGTGCCAGCAGCCCCCAAGCGATGAGCTCCTACGAGCAGTACTTC. This sequence encodes CASSPQAMSSYEQYF.

This clonotype was picked up a small number of times. A much larger clone is a single base away; this may be a read error. The gene calls are TRBV27 and TRBJ2-1; unclear D gene. This CDR3 spans 11 amino acids. The germline CDR1 and CDR2 sequences are MNHEY and SMNVEV (reference sequence). The CDR3 DNA sequence: TGTGCCAGCAGTTCCTACGATGAGCAGTTCTTC. Amino acid sequence: CASSSYDEQFF.

This clonotype occurred many times. The chain is built from TRBV28 and TRBJ2-7; no reliable D call. This CDR3 is built from 14 residues. With 2 bases removed from V and 3 bases from J, the gap between germline ends came to 11 bases. Germline V gives CDR1 MDHEN, CDR2 SYDVKM. CDR3 region: CASSLPSNFYEQYF. The CDR3 nucleotides are TGTGCCAGCAGTTTACCCTCGAACTTCTACGAGCAGTACTTC.

The sample holds a few counts of this clonotype. V is TRBV7-9 and J is TRBJ2-2; D is possibly TRBD1 or TRBD2 (5 bases each). Germline V gene lookup returns CDR1 SEHNR and CDR2 FQNEAQ (reference sequence). CDR3 size: 15 residues. V lost 5 bases, J lost 4 bases, and 14 bases lay in between. CDR3 nucleotides: TGTGCCAGCAGCCAGGCCGGGACGGTCACCGGGGAGCTGTTTTTT. This gives the protein CASSQAGTVTGELFF. The full variable domain, its missing parts supplied by reference TRBV7-9 and TRBJ2-2, is DTGVSQNPRHKITKRGQNVTFRCDPISEHNRLYWYRQTLGQGPEFLTYFQNEAQLEKSRLLSDRFSAERPKGSFSTLEIQRTEQGDSAMYLCASSQAGTVTGELFFGEGSRLTVL.

This clonotype was seen more than once but under ten times. The chain uses TRBV28 and TRBJ1-5, with 8 nucleotides matching TRBD1. This CDR3 contains 14 residues. The germline V gene has CDR1 MDHEN and CDR2 SYDVKM. V lost 5 bases, J lost 3 bases, and 3 bases stayed unmatched. The CDR3 sequence is CASSKGQANQPQHF. In DNA, the CDR3 is TGTGCCAGCAGTAAGGGACAGGCCAATCAGCCCCAGCATTTT.

This clonotype has just a few counts. The genes are TRBV13 and TRBJ1-2, with 9 nucleotides matching TRBD1. Germline V gene data show CDR1 as PRHDT and CDR2 as FYEKMQ (reference sequence). The length of the CDR3 is 16 residues. Trimming removed 0 bases from V and 4 bases from J; junction bases left unmatched: 6. The CDR3 DNA reads as TGTGCCAGCAGCTTAGGCACAGGGGGCACTCCCTATGGCTACACCTTC. This encodes CASSLGTGGTPYGYTF.

The chain couples TRBV14 to TRBJ1-6; no clear D gene. CDR1 is SGHDN and CDR2 is FVKESK in the germline V gene. V lost 4 bases, J lost 10 bases, and 14 bases lay in between. This CDR3 is built from 14 residues. The CDR3 here is CASSLTEMASPLHF. The CDR3 nucleotides read TGTGCCAGCAGCCTAACCGAAATGGCGTCACCCCTCCACTTT.

This clonotype was detected only a few times. This chain joins TRBV6-1 and TRBJ2-1, with 12 bases that match TRBD2. Looked up from germline, CDR1 is MNHNS and CDR2 is SASEGT. The CDR3 totals 15 residues. Losses at the gene ends were 7 bases for V and 4 bases for J; bases not matched to a gene: 5. The CDR3 DNA follows: TGTGCCAGCATCGCTACTAGCGGGGGGTACAATGAGCAGTTCTTC. Protein sequence: CASIATSGGYNEQFF.

The V call is TRBV12-3 or TRBV12-4, the J call TRBJ2-1, with a tentative D call TRBD2 (6 bases). The V gene lost 1 base and the J gene lost 5 bases, with 9 bases spanning the gap. CDR3 length: 14 amino acids. The CDR3 DNA reads as TGTGCCAGCAGTTTAGTGGGACTGAACAATGAGCAGTTCTTC. Its protein is CASSLVGLNNEQFF.

This clonotype was detected a few times. V gene TRBV11-2 combines with J gene TRBJ2-7, with D perhaps being TRBD1 or TRBD2 (5 bases each). The CDR3 runs 15 residues. Looked up from germline, CDR1 is SGHAT and CDR2 is FQNNGV. V lost 5 bases, J lost 2 bases, and 16 bases lay in between. CDR3 DNA sequence: TGTGCCAGCAGCCAACGAGGGGCTTGGCCCTACGAGCAGTACTTC. Translated: CASSQRGAWPYEQYF.

This clonotype was counted between two and nine times. This chain connects TRBV10-3 to TRBJ2-7; D is undetermined. CDR3 size: 13 residues. The V end was cut by 1 base, the J end by 1 base, with 5 bases between. Germline V gene lookup returns CDR1 ENHRY and CDR2 SYGVKD. DNA of the CDR3: TGTGCCATCAGTGAGTTTGCTTCCTACGAGCAGTACTTC. This translates into CAISEFASYEQYF.

The V call is TRBV10-2, the J call TRBJ2-1; TRBD2 matches 9 bases. CDR1 and CDR2 from the germline V gene are WSHSY and SAAADI. The CDR3 spans 10 residues. With V trimmed by 11 bases and J by 16 bases, 9 bases remained unmatched. The CDR3 DNA is TGCGCCGCCGCGGGGGGGCCTAGATTCTTC. Protein sequence: CAAAGGPRFF.

This chain uses TRBV5-1 with TRBJ1-1; 9 bases match TRBD1. The CDR3 extends over 16 amino acids. Germline-derived CDR1 and CDR2 are SGHRS and YFSETQ. J was trimmed by 3 bases and V by 2 bases; bases with no gene match: 8. DNA for the CDR3: TGCGCCAGCAGCTTTACAGGGGGCGGGCTGGACACTGAAGCTTTCTTT. Translating gives CASSFTGGGLDTEAFF.

This clonotype was found a few times. The V and J genes are TRBV11-2 and TRBJ2-5, with 7 bases aligning to TRBD1. V lost 5 bases and J lost 5; bases outside the gene matches: 11. Germline V gene sequence: CDR1 SGHAT, CDR2 FQNNGV. This CDR3 contains 15 residues. CDR3 sequence reads: CASSATTGFEETQYF. CDR3 nucleotides: TGTGCCAGCAGCGCGACGACAGGGTTTGAGGAGACCCAGTACTTC. The variable domain in full, completed from reference TRBV11-2 and TRBJ2-5, reads EAGVAQSPRYKIIEKRQSVAFWCNPISGHATLYWYQQILGQGPKLLIQFQNNGVVDDSQLPKDRFSAERLKGVDSTLKIQPAKLEDSAVYLCASSATTGFEETQYFGPGTRLLVL.

There are many counts of this clonotype. One end of the junction is discordant with germline, which a read error may explain. The rearrangement joins TRBV7-2 to TRBJ2-7, with 7 nucleotides matching TRBD2. This CDR3 has 17 amino acids. Germline loops: CDR1 SGHTA, CDR2 FQGNSA. CDR3 nucleotides: TGTGCCAGCAGCCTAGCGGAATGGGACGGACGGATGTACGAGCAGTACTTC. Translating gives CASSLAEWDGRMYEQYF.

This clonotype was observed many times. The chain joins TRBV7-2 to TRBJ2-7; unclear D gene. V lost 5 bases, J lost 0 bases, and 20 bases lay in between. Looked up from germline, CDR1 is SGHTA and CDR2 is FQGNSA. The CDR3 sequence is 17 residues long. The CDR3 DNA follows: TGTGCCAGCAGCCCCTACCGAAGGGCCAAAAACTCCTACGAGCAGTACTTC. It translates to CASSPYRRAKNSYEQYF. The whole variable domain, filled in from reference TRBV7-2 and TRBJ2-7, reads GAGVSQSPSNKVTEKGKDVELRCDPISGHTALYWYRQSLGQGLEFLIYFQGNSAPDKSGLPSDRFSAERTGGSVSTLTIQRTQQEDSAVYLCASSPYRRAKNSYEQYFGPGTRLTVT.

The chain uses TRBV12-3 or TRBV12-4 and TRBJ1-5; no definite D call. Trimming took off 5 bases at V and 5 bases at J, with 16 bases between the two ends. The CDR3 length is 15 residues. The CDR3 region is CASSPLPGLDQPQHF. For the CDR3, the DNA is TGTGCCAGCAGTCCCCTCCCAGGTCTCGATCAGCCCCAGCATTTT.

The rearrangement links TRBV11-2 to TRBJ2-7; D gene ambiguous. In germline, CDR1 is SGHAT, CDR2 FQNNGV. Trimming removed 5 bases from V and 5 bases from J, with 13 bases in between. CDR3 size: 13 residues. CDR3 protein: CASSPRYYDEQYF. DNA of the CDR3: TGTGCCAGCAGCCCCAGATATTACGACGAGCAGTACTTC. Complete variable domain (other parts from reference TRBV11-2 and TRBJ2-7): EAGVAQSPRYKIIEKRQSVAFWCNPISGHATLYWYQQILGQGPKLLIQFQNNGVVDDSQLPKDRFSAERLKGVDSTLKIQPAKLEDSAVYLCASSPRYYDEQYFGPGTRLTVT.

This clonotype showed up just once. V and J are TRBV2 and TRBJ1-2, with D possibly matching TRBD1 (6 bases). Per the germline V gene, CDR1 is SNHLY and CDR2 is FYNNEI. The V end lost 4 bases, the J end lost 4 bases, and 16 bases lay between the germline ends. The CDR3 loop spans 15 amino acids. CDR3 in amino acids: CASSGTAYEGYGYTF. The DNA for the CDR3 is TGTGCCAGCAGTGGGACAGCTTACGAGGGCTATGGCTACACCTTC.